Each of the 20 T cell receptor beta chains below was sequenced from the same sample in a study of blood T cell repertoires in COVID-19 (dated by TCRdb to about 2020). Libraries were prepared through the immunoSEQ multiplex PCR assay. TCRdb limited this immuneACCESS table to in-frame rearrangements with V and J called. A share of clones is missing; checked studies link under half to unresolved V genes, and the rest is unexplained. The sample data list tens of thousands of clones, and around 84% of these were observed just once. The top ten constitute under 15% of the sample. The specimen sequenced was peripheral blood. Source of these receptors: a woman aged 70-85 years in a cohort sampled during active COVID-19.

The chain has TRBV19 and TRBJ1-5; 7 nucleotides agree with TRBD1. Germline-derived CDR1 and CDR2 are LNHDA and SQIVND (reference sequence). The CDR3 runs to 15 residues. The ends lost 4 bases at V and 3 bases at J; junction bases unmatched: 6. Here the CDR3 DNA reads TGTGCCAGTAGTACCCCGACAGGGATCAATCAGCCCCAGCATTTT. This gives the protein CASSTPTGINQPQHF. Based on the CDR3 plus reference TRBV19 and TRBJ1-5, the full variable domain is DGGITQSPKYLFRKEGQNVTLSCEQNLNHDAMYWYRQDPGQGLRLIYYSQIVNDFQKGDIAEGYSVSREKKESFPLTVTSAQKNPTAFYLCASSTPTGINQPQHFGDGTRLSIL.

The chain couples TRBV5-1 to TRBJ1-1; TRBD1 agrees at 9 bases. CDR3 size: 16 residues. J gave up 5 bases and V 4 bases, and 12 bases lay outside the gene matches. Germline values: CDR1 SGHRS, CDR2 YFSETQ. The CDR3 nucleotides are TGCGCCAGCAGCCAGGGACAGGGCCTTTCGGGGACTGAAGCTTTCTTT. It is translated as CASSQGQGLSGTEAFF.

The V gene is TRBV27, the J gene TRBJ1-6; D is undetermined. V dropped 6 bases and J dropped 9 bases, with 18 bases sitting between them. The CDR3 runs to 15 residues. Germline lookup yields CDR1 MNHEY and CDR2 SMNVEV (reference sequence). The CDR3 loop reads CASSPFTVMSSPLHF. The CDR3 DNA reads TGTGCCAGCAGCCCCTTTACGGTGATGAGTTCACCCCTCCACTTT.

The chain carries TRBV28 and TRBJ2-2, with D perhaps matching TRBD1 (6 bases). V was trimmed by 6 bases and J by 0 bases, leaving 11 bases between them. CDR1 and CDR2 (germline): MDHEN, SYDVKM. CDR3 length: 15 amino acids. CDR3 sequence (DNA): TGTGCCAGCAGGGGACACCAAACGAACACCGGGGAGCTGTTTTTT. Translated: CASRGHQTNTGELFF.

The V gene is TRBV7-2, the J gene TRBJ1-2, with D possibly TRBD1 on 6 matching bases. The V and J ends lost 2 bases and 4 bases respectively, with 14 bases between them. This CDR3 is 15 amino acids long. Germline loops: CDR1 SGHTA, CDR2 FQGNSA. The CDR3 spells CASSLKGTNTYGYTF. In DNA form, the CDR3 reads TGTGCCAGCAGCTTAAAAGGGACAAACACCTATGGCTACACCTTC.

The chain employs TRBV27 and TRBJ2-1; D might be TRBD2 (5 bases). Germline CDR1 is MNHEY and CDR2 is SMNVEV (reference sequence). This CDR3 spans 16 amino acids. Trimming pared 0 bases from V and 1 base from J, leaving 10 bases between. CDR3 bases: TGTGCCAGCAGTTTATCGAGGGAGTCTTCCTACAATGAGCAGTTCTTC. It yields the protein CASSLSRESSYNEQFF.

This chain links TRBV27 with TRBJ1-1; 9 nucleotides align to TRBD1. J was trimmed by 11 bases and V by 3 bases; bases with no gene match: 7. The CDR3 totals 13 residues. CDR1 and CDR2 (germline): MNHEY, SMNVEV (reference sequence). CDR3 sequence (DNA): TGTGCCAGCAGTTTTACAGGGGGCCTGGAGGCTTTCTTT. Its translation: CASSFTGGLEAFF.

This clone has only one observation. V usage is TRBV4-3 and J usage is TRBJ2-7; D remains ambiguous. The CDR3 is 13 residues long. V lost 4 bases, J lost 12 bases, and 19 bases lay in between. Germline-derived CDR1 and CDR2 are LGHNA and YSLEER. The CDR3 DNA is TGCGCCAGCAGCCCCCGCCACCGAACAGAACCGTACTTC. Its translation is CASSPRHRTEPYF.

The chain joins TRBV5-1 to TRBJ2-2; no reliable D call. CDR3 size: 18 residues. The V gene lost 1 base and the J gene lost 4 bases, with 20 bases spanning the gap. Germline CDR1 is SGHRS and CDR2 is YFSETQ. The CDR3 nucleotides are TGCGCCAGCAGCTTGACCCCCTCTGGGTTTGGCGGCACCGGGGAGCTGTTTTTT. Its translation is CASSLTPSGFGGTGELFF. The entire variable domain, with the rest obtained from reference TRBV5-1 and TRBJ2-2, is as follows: KAGVTQTPRYLIKTRGQQVTLSCSPISGHRSVSWYQQTPGQGLQFLFEYFSETQRNKGNFPGRFSGRQFSNSRSEMNVSTLELGDSALYLCASSLTPSGFGGTGELFFGEGSRLTVL.

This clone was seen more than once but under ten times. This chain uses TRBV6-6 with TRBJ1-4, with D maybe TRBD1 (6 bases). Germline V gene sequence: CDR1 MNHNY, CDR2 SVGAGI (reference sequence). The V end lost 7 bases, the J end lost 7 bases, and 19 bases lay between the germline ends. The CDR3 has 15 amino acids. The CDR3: CASNPTGTPTEKLFF. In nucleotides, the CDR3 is TGTGCCAGCAATCCGACCGGGACACCGACTGAAAAACTGTTTTTT.

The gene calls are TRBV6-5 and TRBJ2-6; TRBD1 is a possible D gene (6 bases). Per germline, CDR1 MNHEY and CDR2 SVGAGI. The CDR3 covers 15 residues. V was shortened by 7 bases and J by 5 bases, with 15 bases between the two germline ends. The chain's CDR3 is CASTPDRYRANVLTF. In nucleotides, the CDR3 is TGTGCCAGCACCCCGGACAGATATAGGGCCAACGTCCTGACTTTC.

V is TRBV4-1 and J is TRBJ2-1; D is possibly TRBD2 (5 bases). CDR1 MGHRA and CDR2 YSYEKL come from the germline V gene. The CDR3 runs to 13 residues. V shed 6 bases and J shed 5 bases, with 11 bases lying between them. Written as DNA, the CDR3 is TGCGCCAGCAGTCGTTGGCGGGACAATGAGCAGTTCTTC. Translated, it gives CASSRWRDNEQFF.

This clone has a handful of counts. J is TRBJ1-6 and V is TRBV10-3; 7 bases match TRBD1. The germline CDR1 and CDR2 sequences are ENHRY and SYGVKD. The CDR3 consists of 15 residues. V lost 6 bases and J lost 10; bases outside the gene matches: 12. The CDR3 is CAISLTGDGGSPLHF. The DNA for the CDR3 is TGTGCCATCAGCCTAACAGGGGATGGAGGATCACCCCTCCACTTT.

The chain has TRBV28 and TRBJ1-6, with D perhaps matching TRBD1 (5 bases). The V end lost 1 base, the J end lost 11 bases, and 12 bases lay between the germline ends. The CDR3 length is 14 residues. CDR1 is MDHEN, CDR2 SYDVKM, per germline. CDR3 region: CASSLSREIAPLHF. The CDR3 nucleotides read TGTGCCAGCAGTTTATCCAGGGAAATAGCACCCCTCCACTTT.

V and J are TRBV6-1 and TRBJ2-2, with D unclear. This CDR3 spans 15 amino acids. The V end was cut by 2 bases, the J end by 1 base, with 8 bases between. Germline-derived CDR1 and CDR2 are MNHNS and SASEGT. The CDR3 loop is CASSENQMNTGELFF. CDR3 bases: TGTGCCAGCAGTGAAAACCAGATGAACACCGGGGAGCTGTTTTTT.

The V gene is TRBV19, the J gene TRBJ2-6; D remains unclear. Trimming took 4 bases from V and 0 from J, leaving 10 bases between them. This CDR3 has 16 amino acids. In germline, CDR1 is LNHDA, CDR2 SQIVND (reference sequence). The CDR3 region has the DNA TGTGCCAGTAGTAAGAACTCCGGCTCTGGGGCCAACGTCCTGACTTTC. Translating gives CASSKNSGSGANVLTF.

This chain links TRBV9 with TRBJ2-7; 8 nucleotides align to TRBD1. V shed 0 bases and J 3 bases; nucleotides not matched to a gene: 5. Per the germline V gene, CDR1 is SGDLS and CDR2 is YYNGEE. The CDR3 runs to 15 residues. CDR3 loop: CASSVDTGGIYEQYF. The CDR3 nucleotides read TGTGCCAGCAGCGTAGACACAGGGGGAATCTACGAGCAGTACTTC.

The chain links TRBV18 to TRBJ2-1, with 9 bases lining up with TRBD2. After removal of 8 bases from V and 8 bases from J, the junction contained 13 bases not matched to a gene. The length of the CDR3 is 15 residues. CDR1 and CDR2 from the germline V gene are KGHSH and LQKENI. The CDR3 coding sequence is TGTGCCAGCCTCACCCGGATAGCGGGAGAGGATGAGCAGTTCTTC. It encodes CASLTRIAGEDEQFF.

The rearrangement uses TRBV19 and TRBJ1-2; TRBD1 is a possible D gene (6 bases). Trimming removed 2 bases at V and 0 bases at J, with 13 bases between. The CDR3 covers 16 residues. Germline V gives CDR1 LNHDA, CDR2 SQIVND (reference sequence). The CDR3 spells CASSITDSGTNYGYTF. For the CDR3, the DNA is TGTGCCAGTAGTATAACGGACAGCGGTACTAACTATGGCTACACCTTC.

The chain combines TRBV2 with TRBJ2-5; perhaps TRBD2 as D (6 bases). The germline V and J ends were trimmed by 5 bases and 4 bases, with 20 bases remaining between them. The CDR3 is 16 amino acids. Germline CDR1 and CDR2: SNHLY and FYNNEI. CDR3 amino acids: CASSKEGTGVGETQYF. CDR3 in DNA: TGTGCCAGCAGTAAGGAGGGGACTGGGGTGGGAGAGACCCAGTACTTC.